One T cell receptor beta chain is described in this entry. This specimen comes from a study of blood T cell repertoires in COVID-19. Overall study: Both acute and convalescent COVID-19 samples were obtained from the United States, Italy and Spain. PBMCs, B-cell-depleted T cells, or T cells provided the cDNA or gDNA that made up the material.

Germline lookup yields CDR1 MRHNA and CDR2 SNTAGT. The CDR3 covers 15 residues. Deletions cut 5 bases from V and 3 bases from J, with 16 bases between. Authors' methods: It was from reference gene primer amplification that nucleated cell counts were estimated. Method: immunoSEQ multiplex PCR; TCRdb's copy keeps in-frame clones and lacks some. V and J calls and clone size are as listed in that table; D and trimming were resolved from the DNA. The sample has more than 250,000 clones, roughly 90% seen once. The chain carries TRBV6-4 and TRBJ1-2, with a tentative D call TRBD1 (6 bases). The sample comprised peripheral blood. This TCR derives from a man aged 18-30 years who had recovered from COVID-19. For the CDR3, the DNA is TGTGCCAGCAGTAATACAGGGTCAGGGGACTATGGCTACACCTTC. Translation gives CASSNTGSGDYGYTF.